This T cell receptor beta chain was sequenced during a study of OX40 agonist ivuxolimab in advanced cancers. Using immunoSEQ multiplex PCR, the repertoire was profiled, and TCRdb retains in-frame clones only, with some absent. The repertoire holds about 48,000 clones, with roughly 90% as singletons. Source: CD4+ or CD8+ T cells sorted from blood, taken in a trial of the OX40 agonist ivuxolimab. The sequence was collected from an adult with an advanced solid tumor such as melanoma, head and neck, liver or kidney cancer.

This CDR3 reads CASSIWDDYNEQFF. CDR3 coding DNA: TGTGCCAGTAGTATTTGGGACGACTACAATGAGCAGTTCTTC. The chain links TRBV19 to TRBJ2-1; D tentatively reads TRBD1 or TRBD2 (5 bases each). V lost 3 bases and J 3 bases, leaving 9 bases between the germline ends. The CDR3 is made up of 14 amino acids. Germline loops: CDR1 LNHDA, CDR2 SQIVND (reference sequence).